This is a list of T cell receptor beta chains from one sample in a study of T-cell memory formation after mild COVID-19. TCRdb re-called the 5' RACE reads with MiXCR, one entry per CDR3 protein. The data hold about 340,000 distinct CDR3 sequences, with roughly 15% observed a single time. Sequenced: PBMCs or a T cell subset sorted from them (not recorded which). Source of these receptors: a man between 18 and 35 years old who had mild COVID-19 (a few samples of this study predate the infection). Cell type and time point are not known. CDR3s include the opening cysteine and the closing phenylalanine or tryptophan. The D gene is left open where the match is weak. The size entry is marked missing in some rows and otherwise reads once, few, many or a size class.

V gene	D gene	J gene	clone size	CDR3 DNA	CDR3 protein
TRBV28	NA	TRBJ2-5	NA	TGTGCCAGCAGTGTCGAGGTACTAGAGACCCAGTACTTC	CASSVEVLETQYF
TRBV18	NA	TRBJ1-1	NA	TGTGCCAGCTCCCAGGACAGACACACTGAAGCTTTCTTT	CASSQDRHTEAFF
TRBV5-6	NA	TRBJ2-7	NA	TGTGCCAGCAGCTGGACTTGGGGCGAGCAGTACTTC	CASSWTWGEQYF
TRBV4-1	TRBD1	TRBJ2-7	NA	TGCGCCAGCAGCCAAGTAATATTGGGGACAGGGGCCTACGAGCAGTACTTC	CASSQVILGTGAYEQYF
TRBV5-1	TRBD1	TRBJ1-2	few	TGCGCCAGCAGCTTGGAAAGCGGGACAGGGCCCGTCTATGGCTACACCTTC	CASSLESGTGPVYGYTF
TRBV11-2	NA	TRBJ1-6	NA	TGTGCCAGCAGCCCTACCGGGACACTTAATTCACCCCTCCACTTT	CASSPTGTLNSPLHF
TRBV7-2	TRBD1	TRBJ2-7	few	TGTGCCAGCAGCCCCCGAACAGGGGCGTATGAGCAGTACTTC	CASSPRTGAYEQYF
TRBV3-1	NA	TRBJ1-1	NA	TGTGCCAGCAGCCAATGGGTCCCCGCGGGGACTGAAGCTTTCTTT	CASSQWVPAGTEAFF
TRBV7-3	NA	TRBJ2-1	many	TGTGCCAGCAGCTCCCTGTCCGGGACGGGGACATACAATGAGCAGTTCTTC	CASSSLSGTGTYNEQFF
TRBV5-1	NA	TRBJ2-5	NA	TGCGCCAGCAGCTGGGGGGGCCGCCAAGAGACCCAGTACTTC	CASSWGGRQETQYF
TRBV20-1	NA	TRBJ1-5	NA	TGCAGTGCTACGAAGGGGGGCAAAAATCAGCCCCAGCATTTT	CSATKGGKNQPQHF
TRBV5-6	NA	TRBJ2-5	few	TGTGCCAGCAGAAAGGCGGGCCAAGAGACCCAGTACTTC	CASRKAGQETQYF
TRBV7-8	TRBD1	TRBJ2-3	NA	TGTGCCAGCAGCTACGACAGGGTACGAATGACAGATACGCAGTATTTT	CASSYDRVRMTDTQYF
TRBV30	NA	TRBJ2-3	few	TGTGCCTGGGCCGGAGGAGATACGCAGTATTTT	CAWAGGDTQYF
TRBV5-1	NA	TRBJ1-1	NA	TGCGCCAGCAGCATCCTAGGGGGGGAGGCGAGTGAAGCTTTCTTT	CASSILGGEASEAFF
TRBV28	NA	TRBJ2-1	many	TGTGCCAGCAGTTTGCGGGGCGCGGGGTACAATGAGCAGTTCTTC	CASSLRGAGYNEQFF
TRBV20-1	NA	TRBJ2-5	few	TGCAGTGCTCCGAGGGGCCAGGGGATTGGGACCCAGTACTTC	CSAPRGQGIGTQYF
TRBV6-2/TRBV6-3	TRBD1	TRBJ1-1	NA	TGTGCCAGCAGTTCCAAGGACAGGGGGTGGAGCACTGAAGCTTTCTTT	CASSSKDRGWSTEAFF